The clone carrying this T cell receptor (beta chain) was recorded at least ten times. Stability of Graves' hyperthyroidism was defined as absent ophthalmopathy progression within 18 months. Exclusion followed for patients with uncontrolled infection, other autoimmune disease, pregnancy or lactation. This sample stems from a study of T cells in Graves' hyperthyroidism and ophthalmopathy. TCR beta CDR3 regions were amplified from RNA. Carried out on the TCR CDR3, a first-round RT-PCR used the HTBI primer set. TCRdb redid the calling of the multiplex PCR reads with MiXCR, one entry per CDR3 protein. The sample yields fewer than 650,000 distinct CDR3 sequences, about 15% seen once. From germline, CDR1 is MNHEY and CDR2 SMNVEV (reference sequence). This CDR3 contains 17 residues. V was cut by 6 bases and J by 0 bases, with 20 bases left in between.

This TCR derives from a woman in her forties with Graves' hyperthyroidism. The specimen was blood. V usage is TRBV27 and J usage is TRBJ1-1, with no clear D. The CDR3 nucleotides are TGTGCCAGCAGACTTATGGGCTTAGGAGTGATGAACACTGAAGCTTTCTTT. This gives the protein CASRLMGLGVMNTEAFF.